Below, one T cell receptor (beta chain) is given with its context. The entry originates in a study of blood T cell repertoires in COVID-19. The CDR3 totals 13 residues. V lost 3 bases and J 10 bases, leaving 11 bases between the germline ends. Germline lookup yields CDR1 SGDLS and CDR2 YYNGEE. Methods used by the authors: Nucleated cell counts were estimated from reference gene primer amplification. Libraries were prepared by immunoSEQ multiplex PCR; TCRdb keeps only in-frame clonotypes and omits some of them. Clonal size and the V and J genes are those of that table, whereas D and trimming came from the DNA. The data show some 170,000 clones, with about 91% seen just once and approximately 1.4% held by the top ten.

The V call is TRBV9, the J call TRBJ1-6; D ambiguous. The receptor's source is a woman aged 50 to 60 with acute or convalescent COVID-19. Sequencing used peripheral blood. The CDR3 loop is CASSAVGGSPLHF. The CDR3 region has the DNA TGTGCCAGCAGCGCCGTAGGAGGGTCACCCCTCCACTTT.